A single count supports the clone carrying this TCR beta chain. Its specificity is not known. A junction end diverges from the germline sequence, so it may reflect a read error. Arm-PCR with iRepertoire HTBI primers amplified the CDR3 regions for these TCR beta libraries. TCRdb reprocessed the multiplex PCR reads via MiXCR and lists one record per CDR3 protein. The sample holds 300,000 to 400,000 distinct CDR3 sequences; 18% are singletons and the top ten take about two fifths. The data were taken from a study of regulatory T cells in long-lasting Graves disease. General study results and limits: Lower TCR diversity was seen in persistent Graves' patients than in newly diagnosed ones.

Documented time point: newly diagnosed GD, antithyroid drugs for less than 3 months. After RNA was extracted from PBMCs, the TCR library was made from it. The TCR was taken from a female donor with Graves disease. Sequencing was performed on peripheral blood mononuclear cells (PBMCs), taken at new diagnosis, from a patient treated with antithyroid drugs.

The CDR3 DNA reads TGTGACAGCAGTCCCGGGGGGACCCAGTACTTC. The encoded protein is CDSSPGGTQYF. The gene calls are TRBV6-2 or TRBV6-3 and TRBJ2-5; TRBD2 might be the D (6 bases). Germline V gives CDR1 MNHEY, CDR2 SVGEGT. This CDR3 has 11 residues.